This T cell receptor beta chain originates from a study of patients and donors after allogeneic stem cell transplantation. This clonotype was detected only a few times. TCRdb reanalysed the RT-PCR reads using MiXCR and keeps one entry per CDR3 protein. This repertoire shows roughly 140,000 distinct CDR3 sequences, approximately 40% found once; its top ten account for approximately 50%. The source is a human donor who was either an allogeneic HSCT recipient or a stem cell or donor lymphocyte infusion donor (not recorded which). It is not recorded whose cells these are; they may come from a transplant donor. Sequenced: blood, either unsorted or a sorted T cell fraction (not recorded which).

CDR3 amino acids: CASSFSGNILYGYTF. The CDR3 nucleotides read TGTGCCAGCAGTTTCAGCGGAAACATCCTTTATGGCTACACCTTC. V gene TRBV6-2 or TRBV6-3 combines with J gene TRBJ1-2; D gene uncertain. Germline assignment: CDR1 MNHEY and CDR2 SVGEGT. V shed 4 bases and J shed 5 bases, with 17 bases lying between them. The CDR3 contains 15 residues.